Given below is one TCR beta chain in context. In its sample, this clonotype was seen many times. Its antigen remains undetermined. It has no much larger one-base neighbor in the sample; base qualities were not kept. These data belong to a study of regulatory T cells in long-lasting Graves disease (dated by TCRdb to the early 2020s). With regard to the full study: Newly diagnosed Graves' disease patients had taken antithyroid drugs for less than 3 months. Persistent Graves' disease patients were compared with newly diagnosed Graves' disease patients by peripheral blood TCR sequencing and RNA sequencing. The study took place in China and was registered as a clinical trial. A total of roughly 35 samples underwent TCR sequencing: 13 from persistent and about 20 from newly diagnosed Graves' disease patients.

General findings and caveats noted by the study authors: The small sample size was acknowledged by the authors as a limitation that may reduce accuracy. Only peripheral blood was studied, because thyroid tissue, the primary lesion, was inaccessible. A larger number of public clonotypes was shared among persistent patients (about 2,700) than among newly diagnosed patients (roughly 980). TRBV28, TRBJ1-2 and TRBJ2-5 were preferentially used in persistent disease, while TRBV20-1 and TRBJ2-1 were favored in newly diagnosed disease. Only the TCR beta chain was sequenced and analyzed. Lower TCR Shannon entropy and fewer highly expanded clones were observed in persistent Graves' disease patients than in newly diagnosed patients, which suggested clonal expansion.

Library method: multiplex PCR. Sequencing took place on an Illumina HiSeq 4000. CDR3 regions were amplified by Arm-PCR with iRepertoire HTBI primers to construct TCR beta libraries. Gel purification was performed on PCR products prior to sequencing. Per the authors' processing: A total of under 80 TRBV and more than twelve TRBJ segments were identified across samples and were used for gene usage analysis of CDR3 amino acid clonotypes. Filtered high-quality paired reads were merged into contigs using COPE and FqMerger. BLAST was used to align contigs to the IMGT TRBV, TRBD and TRBJ reference genes, and CDR3 was defined following IMGT. Highly expanded clones were defined as clonotypes with a frequency above 0.1%. Repertoire diversity was measured by Shannon entropy, and V-J evenness by the Gini coefficient. Public clonotypes were defined as clonotypes shared by more than one individual. The public reads were reanalyzed by TCRdb: fastp trimming at Q25, MiXCR alignment, in-frame beta chains only. Each record represents a unique CDR3 protein, reported with the most common genes and DNA among its rows. TCRdb's processing, not the authors', yielded these V and J calls. The sample table holds 300,000 to 400,000 distinct CDR3 sequences, of which 16% were seen once. Roughly 27% of the sample belongs to the ten largest clones.

The CDR3 has 17 amino acids, counting the end cysteine and phenylalanine. CDR3 DNA is the only sequence kept; it has 51 bases, read in frame from the first base. Based on the germline V gene (reference sequence), the CDR1 and CDR2 sequences are SEHNR and FQNEAQ. V and J are trimmed by 2 bases and 1 base, and the gene matches miss 5 bases of the junction. Taken with the paper, the label for time point translates to: newly diagnosed GD, antithyroid drugs for less than 3 months. RNA was extracted from PBMCs in TRIzol for both TCR sequencing and RNA sequencing. The diagnosis of Graves' disease was made according to American Thyroid Association guidelines. Patients were recruited from an endocrinology department in Xi'an, China. From each patient, approximately 10 milliliters of peripheral blood was collected into an EDTA anticoagulant tube. PBMCs were isolated by Ficoll Paque Plus density gradient separation without further T cell sorting. An Agilent 2100 Bioanalyzer and agarose gel were used to assess RNA quality, and a NanoDrop 2000 was used to measure RNA concentration.

This sample also belongs to another study, concerning T cells in Graves' hyperthyroidism and ophthalmopathy. Per that second paper: Stable Graves' hyperthyroidism was defined as the absence of progression to ophthalmopathy over 18 months of follow-up. Hyperthyroidism patients were aged 18 to 65 years and newly diagnosed, with disease duration of less than 2 months. Patients with uncontrolled infections, other autoimmune diseases, pregnancy or lactation were excluded. Diagnoses were established on the basis of clinical symptoms, serum thyroxine and TRAb, thyroid ultrasound, and orbital computed tomography. The TCR CDR3 was subjected to a first round of RT-PCR using the HTBI primer set and the Qiagen OneStep RT-PCR kit. Most expanded thyroid clonotypes (frequency above 0.001) were also detected in blood, suggesting blood repertoires may reflect thyroid immune responses. Ophthalmopathy was separated from stable hyperthyroidism by a 13 V-J signature model, with around 90% sensitivity and about 81% specificity obtained in cross-validation and 80%/75% obtained in testing. In validation, the model predicted progression to ophthalmopathy with approximately 71% sensitivity and about 73% specificity, a median of 6.5 months before onset. A discovery cohort of about a hundred patients, 43 with Graves' ophthalmopathy and about 58 with stable Graves' hyperthyroidism, was used to find distinguishing TCR V-J signatures. Prospective prediction of ophthalmopathy was tested in an independent validation cohort consisting of fewer than 20 hyperthyroidism patients and some 16 patients who later progressed to ophthalmopathy. The roughly 100 discovery patients were randomly divided into training and test sets at a 7:3 ratio. Thyroid tissue and blood T-cell repertoires from several Graves' hyperthyroidism patients were also compared in the study. After sampling, hyperthyroidism patients received methimazole starting at 30 mg daily, and ophthalmopathy patients received high-dose intravenous methylprednisolone. A second multiplex PCR round built the libraries, followed by size selection and purification. Sequencing of the libraries was done on an Illumina HiSeq2000 using paired-end 100 bp reads. SOAPnuke was used to process the raw data, removing reads that contained adapters or uncalled bases, had a mean Phred below 15, or lacked an exact match to the constant primer or identifier. High-quality paired reads were merged with COPE v1.2.5, and unique nucleotide sequences were defined as clonotypes. MiTCR v1.1 was used to align the clonotypes against IMGT TRBV, TRBD and TRBJ reference segments. Analysis was restricted to V-J combinations with a frequency above 0.0001, which covered 99% to 99.2% of repertoires. The TCS score was defined as the ratio of F50 (clonal expansion) to E x V (chaos), calculated using BLOSUM62-based TCRdist between CDR3 peptides within each V-J. Welch's t-statistics and random forest reduced 500 to 550 V-J features to about 13, which were used in a naive Bayes classifier (R e1071). No statistical method was used to fix the sample size in advance, and group allocation was not hidden from the investigators. The paper describes TCR Vbeta CDR3 sequencing of some 130 peripheral blood samples, made up of some 42 ophthalmopathy patients, around 78 hyperthyroidism patients and about 17 progressor patients.

Sequencing used peripheral blood mononuclear cells (PBMCs), obtained at new diagnosis, from a patient treated with antithyroid drugs. The chain is made from TRBV7-9 and TRBJ2-5, and 12 bases in between align with TRBD2. This clonotype was sampled from a middle-aged man with Graves disease. Donor details come from another sample of the same person, matched by shared clones. The DNA is TGTGCCAGCAGCTTATCCAAGACTAGCGGGAGCCAAGAGACCCAGTACTTC. Its product reads: CASSLSKTSGSQETQYF.